Shown below are 6 T cell receptor beta chains from a single sample sequenced in a study of shared clonotypes between healthy human individuals. Some clones are missing from TCRdb's copy, which holds only in-frame ones; the method was immunoSEQ multiplex PCR. The data contain 850,000 to 1,200,000 clones, approximately 68% of them singletons. Specimen: memory CD4+ T cells sorted from blood. The subset: CD45RA-negative fraction. Receptors were obtained from a man aged 18 to 35 in good health.

This chain uses TRBV6-1 with TRBJ1-4; 8 bases agree with TRBD1. This CDR3 spans 13 amino acids. CDR1 is MNHNS and CDR2 is SASEGT in the germline V gene. V lost 8 bases, J lost 4 bases, and 3 bases stayed unmatched. The CDR3 bases are TGTGCCAGCGGAGGACAGGGTAATGAAAAACTGTTTTTT. Translated: CASGGQGNEKLFF.

This clone has only one observation. The V gene is TRBV6-6, the J gene TRBJ2-7, with 11 bases fitting TRBD2. With 5 bases clipped from V and 0 bases from J, the junction kept 3 bases outside the gene matches. Germline CDR1 reads MNHNY; CDR2 reads SVGAGI (reference sequence). There are 15 residues in the CDR3. CDR3 sequence reads: CASSTSGGPSYEQYF. Here the CDR3 DNA reads TGTGCCAGCAGTACTAGCGGGGGACCCTCCTACGAGCAGTACTTC.

The CDR3 bases are TGTGCCAGCAGTCCGTCCGGGACAGCTGAATTTTATGGCTACACCTTC. Translated, it gives CASSPSGTAEFYGYTF. V usage is TRBV27 and J usage is TRBJ1-2; 7 positions agree with TRBD1. This CDR3 contains 16 residues. The germline gives CDR1 MNHEY, CDR2 SMNVEV (reference sequence). Losses at the gene ends were 5 bases for V and 5 bases for J; bases not matched to a gene: 14.

In regard to this clone: This sample includes further DNA sequences coding for the same CDR3. The CDR3 protein is CASSLLQGGNEQFF. The CDR3 nucleotides read TGTGCCAGCAGCCTACTCCAGGGGGGAAATGAGCAGTTCTTC. The chain has TRBV7-9 and TRBJ2-1, with D possibly being TRBD1 (7 bases). Germline CDR1 SEHNR, CDR2 FQNEAQ (reference sequence). The V end was cut by 5 bases, the J end by 7 bases, with 15 bases between. The CDR3 has 14 residues.

The chain employs TRBV10-1 and TRBJ1-1; D gene ambiguous. The CDR3 has 9 residues. Deletions cut 3 bases from V and 11 bases from J, with 4 bases between. Per the germline V gene, CDR1 is WNHNN and CDR2 is SYGVQD (reference sequence). Here the CDR3 DNA reads TGCGCCAGCAGTGAAGCGGCTTTCTTT. Its translation is CASSEAAFF.

This sequence joins TRBV19 and TRBJ2-1, with 8 bases aligning to TRBD1. Germline V gives CDR1 LNHDA, CDR2 SQIVND (reference sequence). The CDR3 sequence is 14 residues long. V lost 9 bases to trimming and J lost 9 bases; unmatched junction nucleotides: 13. The CDR3 region is CASDTGQVQREQFF. CDR3 bases: TGTGCCAGCGACACGGGACAGGTCCAGCGTGAGCAGTTCTTC.